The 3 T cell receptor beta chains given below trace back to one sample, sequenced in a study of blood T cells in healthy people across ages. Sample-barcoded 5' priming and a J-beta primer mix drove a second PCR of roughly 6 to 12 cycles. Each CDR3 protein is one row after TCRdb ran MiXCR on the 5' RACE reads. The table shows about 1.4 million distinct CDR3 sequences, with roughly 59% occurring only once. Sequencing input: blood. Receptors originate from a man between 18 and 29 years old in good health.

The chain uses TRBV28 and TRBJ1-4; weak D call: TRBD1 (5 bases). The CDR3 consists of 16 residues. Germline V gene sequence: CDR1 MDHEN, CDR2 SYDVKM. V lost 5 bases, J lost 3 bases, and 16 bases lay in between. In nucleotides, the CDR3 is TGTGCCAGCAGTCCGGATATGGGGGAGGCTAATGAAAAACTGTTTTTT. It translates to CASSPDMGEANEKLFF. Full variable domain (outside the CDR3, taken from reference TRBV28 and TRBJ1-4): DVKVTQSSRYLVKRTGEKVFLECVQDMDHENMFWYRQDPGLGLRLIYFSYDVKMKEKGDIPEGYSVSREKKERFSLILESASTNQTSMYLCASSPDMGEANEKLFFGSGTQLSVL.

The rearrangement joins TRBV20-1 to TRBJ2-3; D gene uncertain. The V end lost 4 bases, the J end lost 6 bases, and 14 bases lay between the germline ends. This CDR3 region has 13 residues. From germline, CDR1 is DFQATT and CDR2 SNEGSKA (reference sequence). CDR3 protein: CSATPLAEDTQYF. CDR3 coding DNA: TGCAGTGCTACCCCCTTAGCAGAGGATACGCAGTATTTT.

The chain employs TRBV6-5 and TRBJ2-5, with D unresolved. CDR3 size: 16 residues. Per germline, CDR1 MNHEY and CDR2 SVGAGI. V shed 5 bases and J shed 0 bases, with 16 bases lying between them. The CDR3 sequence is CASSPQKGVYQETQYF. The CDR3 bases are TGTGCCAGCAGTCCCCAAAAGGGCGTCTACCAAGAGACCCAGTACTTC.